The 14 T cell receptor beta chains presented below share a single source sample, sequenced in a study of T cells after yellow fever vaccination (dated by TCRdb to between 2018 and 2020). The treatment or condition label corresponds to: live attenuated yellow fever vaccine strain. Libraries were constructed by 5' RACE. Sequenced on an Illumina HiSeq 2500. TCRdb cleaned the public reads at Q25 with fastp, built clones with MiXCR and kept in-frame beta chains. Every CDR3 protein is listed once, alongside the most common genes and DNA of its rows. This sample has 300,000 or so distinct CDR3 sequences in its table, and under 15% of those were observed once. 0.4% to 0.55% of the sample comes from the top ten. This specimen was CD4+ T cells sorted from PBMCs, taken 45 days after the yellow fever booster vaccination. These receptors all come from a man aged 25 to 40 who received the YFV17D yellow fever vaccine.

In this sample, this clonotype turned up a few times. The J gene is TRBJ2-1, the V gene TRBV28; possibly TRBD1 or TRBD2 for D (5 bases each). Germline CDR1 and CDR2: MDHEN and SYDVKM. The ends were cut back, 2 bases at V and 2 bases at J, with 10 bases in the middle. The CDR3 sequence is 15 residues long. The CDR3 loop reads CASSLGGSTYNEQFF. The CDR3 DNA is TGTGCCAGCAGTTTAGGGGGTAGTACCTACAATGAGCAGTTCTTC.

The sample holds a few counts of this clonotype. The chain combines TRBV5-6 with TRBJ2-1, with TRBD1 identical over 9 bases. Trimming at V came to 4 bases and at J to 6 bases, leaving 11 bases not matched to a gene. Germline V CDR1 and CDR2: SGHDT, YYEEEE. This CDR3 spans 16 amino acids. DNA for the CDR3: TGTGCCAGCAGCGGCCCTAACAGGGGGCGCCGCAATGAGCAGTTCTTC. This sequence encodes CASSGPNRGRRNEQFF.

This clonotype was counted between two and nine times. The V gene is TRBV9, the J gene TRBJ2-1, with 10 bases lining up with TRBD2. The germline V gene encodes CDR1 SGDLS and CDR2 YYNGEE. The CDR3 sequence is 16 residues long. The V and J ends lost 0 bases and 3 bases, in that order; junction bases with no gene match: 3. CDR3 sequence reads: CASSVVAGGVYNEQFF. The CDR3 region has the DNA TGTGCCAGCAGCGTAGTAGCGGGAGGTGTCTACAATGAGCAGTTCTTC.

This clonotype was seen more than once but under ten times. The CDR3 nucleotides are TGCGCCAGCAGCCAAGACGCCAACACCGGGGAGCTGTTTTTT. It is translated as CASSQDANTGELFF. The V call is TRBV4-3, the J call TRBJ2-2; D remains ambiguous. V was trimmed by 0 bases and J by 2 bases, leaving 4 bases between them. Germline values: CDR1 LGHNA, CDR2 YSLEER. This CDR3 spans 14 amino acids.

The J gene is TRBJ2-7, the V gene TRBV6-2 or TRBV6-3; D may be TRBD1 (5 bases). V lost 8 bases and J lost 5, with 22 bases in between. CDR3 length equals 15 residues. Germline assignment: CDR1 MNHEY and CDR2 SVGEGT. This CDR3 is CASGRVRVVVDEQYF. CDR3 in DNA: TGTGCCAGCGGCAGGGTACGGGTCGTTGTGGACGAGCAGTACTTC.

The chain employs TRBV7-2 and TRBJ2-3; 8 bases agree with TRBD2. Germline CDR1 SGHTA, CDR2 FQGNSA. Losses at the gene ends were 5 bases for V and 5 bases for J; bases not matched to a gene: 9. This CDR3 is 15 amino acids long. The CDR3 region has the DNA TGTGCCAGCAGCCCGGGACTAGGGCGAGTAGATACGCAGTATTTT. Its translation: CASSPGLGRVDTQYF.

This sequence joins TRBV5-4 and TRBJ2-1; no clear D gene. Trimming left V 4 bases short and J 3 bases short, with 14 bases between. Germline CDR1 SGHNT, CDR2 YYREEE (reference sequence). The CDR3 runs 15 residues. The CDR3 region is CASSRTELIYNEQFF. CDR3 in DNA: TGTGCCAGCAGCCGAACAGAGCTAATCTACAATGAGCAGTTCTTC.

This clonotype appeared a few times. The chain is built from TRBV6-2 or TRBV6-3 and TRBJ2-1; 7 bases align to TRBD2. The trim removed 2 bases at V and 0 bases at J, leaving 4 bases unmatched. Germline V gene lookup returns CDR1 MNHEY and CDR2 SVGEGT. The CDR3 runs 16 residues. This chain's CDR3 is CASSYLSSGSYNEQFF. Here the CDR3 DNA reads TGTGCCAGCAGTTACCTCTCTAGCGGCTCCTACAATGAGCAGTTCTTC.

The J gene is TRBJ2-7, the V gene TRBV5-4; D call uncertain. Germline V lookup: CDR1 SGHNT, CDR2 YYREEE (reference sequence). This CDR3 region has 13 residues. Trimming cost V 1 base and J 5 bases, with 10 bases left between them. The CDR3 spells CASSLLTRNEQYF. The DNA for the CDR3 is TGTGCCAGCAGCTTGTTGACGCGGAACGAGCAGTACTTC.

The chain combines TRBV5-1 with TRBJ2-1; perhaps TRBD1 as D (5 bases). The CDR3 sequence is 11 residues long. CDR1 and CDR2 from the germline V gene are SGHRS and YFSETQ. V lost 4 bases, J lost 9 bases, and 8 bases lay in between. CDR3: CASSQTAEQFF. CDR3 in DNA: TGCGCCAGCAGCCAGACAGCTGAGCAGTTCTTC.

This chain uses TRBV28 with TRBJ2-7, with D maybe TRBD1 (6 bases). This CDR3 spans 13 amino acids. V gave up 6 bases and J gave up 7 bases, with 16 bases separating them. Germline CDR1 is MDHEN and CDR2 is SYDVKM. As DNA, the CDR3 is TGTGCCAGCAGGGACAGTGGCTCGATGGAGCAGTACTTC. Its translation: CASRDSGSMEQYF.

This clonotype appeared a few times. The genes are TRBV14 and TRBJ2-1; D tentatively reads TRBD1 or TRBD2 (5 bases each). Germline assignment: CDR1 SGHDN and CDR2 FVKESK. V shed 0 bases and J shed 8 bases, with 14 bases lying between them. This CDR3 is built from 15 residues. CDR3 in amino acids: CASSQERGRAHEQFF. The CDR3 nucleotides are TGTGCCAGCAGCCAAGAGAGGGGAAGGGCCCATGAGCAGTTCTTC.

This clonotype was seen more than once but under ten times. The chain recombines TRBV29-1 with TRBJ2-3, with D possibly being TRBD2 (5 bases). Germline-derived CDR1 and CDR2 are SQVTM and ANQGSEA. CDR3 length: 14 residues. V lost 3 bases and J lost 0, with 10 bases in between. The CDR3 DNA is TGCAGCGTTGAGAGGGCCGCTAGCACAGATACGCAGTATTTT. Its translation: CSVERAASTDTQYF.

V usage is TRBV28 and J usage is TRBJ2-7; maybe TRBD1 (5 bases). CDR1 and CDR2 from the germline V gene are MDHEN and SYDVKM. Between the trimmed V and J ends, which lost 8 bases and 5 bases, there was a span of 13 bases. The CDR3 length is 12 residues. CDR3 DNA: TGTGCCAGCGGCAAGCAGGGCCACGAGCAGTACTTC. Translation: CASGKQGHEQYF.